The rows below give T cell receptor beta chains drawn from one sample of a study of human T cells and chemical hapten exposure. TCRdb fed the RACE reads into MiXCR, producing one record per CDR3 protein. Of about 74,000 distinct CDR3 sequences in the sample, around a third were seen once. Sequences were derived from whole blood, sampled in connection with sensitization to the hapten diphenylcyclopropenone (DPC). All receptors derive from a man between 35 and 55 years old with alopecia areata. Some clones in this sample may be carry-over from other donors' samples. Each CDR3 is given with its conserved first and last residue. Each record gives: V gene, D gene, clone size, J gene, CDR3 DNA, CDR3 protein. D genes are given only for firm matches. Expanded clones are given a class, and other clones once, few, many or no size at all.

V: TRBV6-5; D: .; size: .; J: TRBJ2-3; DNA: TGTGCCAGCAGTTACCGGGGTGTTATACTAGGGGCCACAGATACGCAGTATTTT; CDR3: CASSYRGVILGATDTQYF
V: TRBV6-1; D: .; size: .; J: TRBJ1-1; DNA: TGTGCCAGCAGCCTTAGATCAGGGTACACTGAAGCTTTCTTT; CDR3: CASSLRSGYTEAFF
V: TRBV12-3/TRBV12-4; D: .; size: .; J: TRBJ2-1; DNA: TGTGCCAGCAGCACGGACCACAGCTCCTACAATGAGCAGTTCTTC; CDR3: CASSTDHSSYNEQFF
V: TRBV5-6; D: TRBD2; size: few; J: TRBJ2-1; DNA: TGTGCCAGCAGCCCGCCGGGACTAGCGCCTTACAATGAGCAGTTCTTC; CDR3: CASSPPGLAPYNEQFF
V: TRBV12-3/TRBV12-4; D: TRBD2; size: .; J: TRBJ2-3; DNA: TGTGCCAGCAGCGGACTAGCGGGAGGGCAGGCAGATACGCAGTATTTT; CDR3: CASSGLAGGQADTQYF
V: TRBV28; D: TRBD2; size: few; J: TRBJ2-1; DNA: TGTGCCAGCAGTTCCCCCCTAGCGGGAGGGTACAATGAGCAGTTCTTC; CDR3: CASSSPLAGGYNEQFF
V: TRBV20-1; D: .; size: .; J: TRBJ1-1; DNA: TGCAGTGCTAGAGTCCTGGGGGACCTGAATTATGAAGCTTTCTTT; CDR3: CSARVLGDLNYEAFF
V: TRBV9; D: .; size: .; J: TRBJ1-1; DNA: TGTGCCAGCAGCCCCCGGGCAGGCGGGGTGAACACTGAAGCTTTCTTT; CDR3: CASSPRAGGVNTEAFF
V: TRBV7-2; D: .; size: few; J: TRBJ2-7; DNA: TGTGCCAGCAGCTTAGCTGTCGAGCAGTACTTC; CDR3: CASSLAVEQYF
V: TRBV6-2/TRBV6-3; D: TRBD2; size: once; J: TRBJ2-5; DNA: TGTGCCAGCAGAGGACTAGCGGGAGGGGAGACCCAGTACTTC; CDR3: CASRGLAGGETQYF
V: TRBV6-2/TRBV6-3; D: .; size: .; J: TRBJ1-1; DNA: TGTGCCAGCAGTTTTCATGCCAGCGCTATTATGAACACTGAAGCTTTCTTT; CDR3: CASSFHASAIMNTEAFF
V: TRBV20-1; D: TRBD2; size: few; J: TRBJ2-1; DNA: TGCAGTGCTAGAGATCGTGGCGGGAGGACCTCCTACAATGAGCAGTTCTTC; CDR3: CSARDRGGRTSYNEQFF
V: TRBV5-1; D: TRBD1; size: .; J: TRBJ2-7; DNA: TGCGCCAGCAGCCCCGGCCCGACAGGGACCTACTACGAGCAGTACTTC; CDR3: CASSPGPTGTYYEQYF
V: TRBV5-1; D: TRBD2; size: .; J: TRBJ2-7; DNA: TGCGCCAGCAGCTTGGATTTTTCGGCGGGGGGTGACGAGCAGTACTTC; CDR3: CASSLDFSAGGDEQYF
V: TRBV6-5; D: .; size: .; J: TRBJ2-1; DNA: TGTGCCAGCAGTTACGCGGGCAGCGAGCAGTTCTTC; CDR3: CASSYAGSEQFF
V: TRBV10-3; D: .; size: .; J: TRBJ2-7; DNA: TGTGCCATCAGTGACGGCGGAGGGACCGTTTACGAGCAGTACTTC; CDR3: CAISDGGGTVYEQYF
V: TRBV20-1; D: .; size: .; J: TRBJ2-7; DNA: TGCAGTGCTATCCTACAGGGAGGTTACGAGCAGTACTTC; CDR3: CSAILQGGYEQYF
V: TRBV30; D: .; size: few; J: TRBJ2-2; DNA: TGTGCCTGGAGAGAGGGGGGGATCACCGGGGAGCTGTTTTTT; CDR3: CAWREGGITGELFF
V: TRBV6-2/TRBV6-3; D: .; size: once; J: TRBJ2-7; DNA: TGTGCCAGCAGTTACGGTCGGAGAGGGGCCTACGAGCAGTACTTC; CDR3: CASSYGRRGAYEQYF
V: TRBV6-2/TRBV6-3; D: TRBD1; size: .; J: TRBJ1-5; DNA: TGTGCCAGCAGTTACGAAGAAGGGACAGGGAACAATCAGCCCCAGCATTTT; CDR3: CASSYEEGTGNNQPQHF
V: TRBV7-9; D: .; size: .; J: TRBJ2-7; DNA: TGTGACAGCAGCTTCTCTCTCTACGAGCAGTACTTC; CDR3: CDSSFSLYEQYF
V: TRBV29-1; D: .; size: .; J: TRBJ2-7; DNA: TGCAGCGTTGGTACTAGACGCCACGAGCAGTACTTC; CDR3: CSVGTRRHEQYF
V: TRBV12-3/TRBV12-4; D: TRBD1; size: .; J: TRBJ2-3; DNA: TGTGCCAGCACCCCACGGACAGGGGGTGCAGATACGCAGTATTTT; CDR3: CASTPRTGGADTQYF
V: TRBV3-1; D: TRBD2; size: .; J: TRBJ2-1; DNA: TGTGCCAGCAGCCAAGATCGGCCTAGCGGGTGGGACAATGAGCAGTTCTTC; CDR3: CASSQDRPSGWDNEQFF
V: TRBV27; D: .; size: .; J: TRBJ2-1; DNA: TGTGCCAGCACCGGGCTAACTGAGCCCTACAATGAGCAGTTCTTC; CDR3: CASTGLTEPYNEQFF
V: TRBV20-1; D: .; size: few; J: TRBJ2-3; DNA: TGCAGTGTAGGGGGGGCAGGGGATACGCAGTATTTT; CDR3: CSVGGAGDTQYF
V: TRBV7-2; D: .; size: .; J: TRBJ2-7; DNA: TGTGCCAGCACCCCAGGGCCGGTCCGGACCGAGCAGTACTTC; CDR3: CASTPGPVRTEQYF